This is a list of T cell receptor beta chains from one sample in a study of T cells in Graves' hyperthyroidism and ophthalmopathy. TCRdb independently ran MiXCR on the multiplex PCR reads; one entry per CDR3 protein. Of around 190,000 distinct CDR3 sequences detected, roughly 17% appear once; the ten largest clones hold 40% to 65%. Input material: blood. These receptors were collected from a woman aged 50 to 60 with Graves' hyperthyroidism. Each CDR3 is given with its conserved first and last residue. D genes are given only for firm matches. The size of a clone is reported for some rows only, either as once, few or many, or as a class for expanded clones.

d_gene	v_gene	abundance	j_gene	len	CDR3aa	CDR3nt
TRBD1	TRBV12-3/TRBV12-4	many	TRBJ2-3	17	CASQLLQGQVFTDTQYF	TGTGCCAGCCAACTTCTTCAGGGACAGGTTTTCACAGATACGCAGTATTTT
NA	TRBV7-9	NA	TRBJ1-1	13	CASSGGANTEAFF	TGTGCCAGCAGTGGGGGCGCGAACACTGAAGCTTTCTTT
NA	TRBV28	many	TRBJ2-7	17	CAISEKHGKTGFGEQYF	TGTGCCATCAGCGAAAAACATGGAAAAACAGGGTTCGGAGAGCAGTACTTC
TRBD1	TRBV11-2	many	TRBJ1-1	19	CASSLQIQGVLNRNTEAFF	TGTGCCAGCAGCTTACAGATCCAGGGGGTTTTGAACCGGAACACTGAAGCTTTCTTT
TRBD2	TRBV7-3	NA	TRBJ2-3	16	CASSPASGSGGDTQYF	TGTGCCAGCAGCCCCGCTAGCGGGAGTGGGGGGGATACGCAGTATTTT
NA	TRBV7-6	NA	TRBJ1-2	14	CASSLGPGNPGYTF	TGTGCCAGCAGCTTAGGGCCAGGAAATCCTGGCTACACCTTC
TRBD2	TRBV2	NA	TRBJ2-5	11	CASTREGTQYF	TGTGCCAGCACGAGGGAGGGGACCCAGTACTTC
NA	TRBV5-5	NA	TRBJ2-7	13	CASTGSLSHEQYF	TGTGCCAGTACGGGATCCCTTTCTCACGAGCAGTACTTC
TRBD2	TRBV5-1	many	TRBJ2-3	16	CASSSGLADSTDTQYF	TGCGCCAGCAGCTCGGGACTAGCGGATAGCACAGATACGCAGTATTTT
NA	TRBV5-1	many	TRBJ1-5	14	CASSAGAQGQPQHF	TGCGCCAGCAGCGCAGGGGCGCAAGGTCAGCCCCAGCATTTT
TRBD1	TRBV2	few	TRBJ1-4	16	CASRTWTGATNEKLFF	TGTGCCAGCAGGACTTGGACAGGGGCAACTAATGAAAAACTGTTTTTT
TRBD1	TRBV12-3/TRBV12-4	many	TRBJ2-5	14	CASSAGQGGETQYF	TGTGCCAGCAGTGCGGGACAGGGGGGAGAGACCCAGTACTTC
NA	TRBV20-1	NA	TRBJ1-5	13	CSAWRTARGSQHF	TGCAGTGCTTGGCGCACTGCCAGAGGATCCCAGCATTTT
TRBD2	TRBV7-8	many	TRBJ2-2	15	CASTNGAGAIGELFF	TGTGCCAGCACCAATGGGGCGGGAGCGATCGGGGAGCTGTTTTTT
TRBD2	TRBV6-6	NA	TRBJ2-7	14	CASSYRLAGYEQYF	TGTGCCAGCAGTTACCGGCTAGCGGGATACGAGCAGTACTTC
TRBD2	TRBV2	NA	TRBJ2-3	17	CASRRQTSGAPPDTQYF	TGTGCCAGCCGCCGGCAGACTAGCGGGGCGCCGCCGGATACGCAGTATTTT
NA	TRBV20-1	many	TRBJ2-5	14	CSARGRQGQETQYF	TGCAGTGCTAGAGGCCGGCAGGGTCAGGAGACCCAGTACTTC
TRBD1	TRBV5-4	NA	TRBJ2-7	12	CASSVDRDRQYF	TGTGCCAGCAGCGTGGACAGGGATCGGCAGTACTTC
NA	TRBV19	NA	TRBJ1-5	14	CASSLPGPNQPQHF	TGTGCCAGTAGTTTACCGGGCCCCAATCAGCCCCAGCATTTT
TRBD2	TRBV18	many	TRBJ2-7	15	CASSPNSGSGGEQYF	TGTGCCAGCTCACCGAATAGCGGGAGTGGGGGCGAGCAGTACTTC
TRBD2	TRBV27	many	TRBJ2-1	15	CASSLIAGGYNEQFF	TGTGCCAGCAGTCTCATAGCGGGAGGGTACAATGAGCAGTTCTTC
NA	TRBV20-1	NA	TRBJ2-2	13	CSARVPNTGELFF	TGCAGTGCTAGAGTCCCAAATACCGGGGAGCTGTTTTTT
TRBD2	TRBV30	many	TRBJ2-3	14	CAWSVRPSGGTQYF	TGTGCCTGGAGTGTACGTCCCTCGGGGGGTACGCAGTATTTT
TRBD2	TRBV10-1	NA	TRBJ2-5	15	CASSNNLAGQETQYF	TGCGCCAGCAGTAACAACTTAGCGGGACAAGAGACCCAGTACTTC
NA	TRBV20-1	many	TRBJ1-2	12	CSAAAGNYGYTF	TGCAGTGCTGCGGCAGGGAACTATGGCTACACCTTC
NA	TRBV28	many	TRBJ2-3	15	CASRRRDNWSDTQYF	TGTGCCAGCAGACGTCGGGACAATTGGTCAGATACGCAGTATTTT
TRBD1	TRBV20-1	few	TRBJ2-4	14	CSAMDRGDKNIQYF	TGCAGTGCCATGGACAGGGGGGATAAGAACATTCAGTACTTC
NA	TRBV20-1	few	TRBJ2-7	14	CSAKSGRLNYEQYF	TGCAGTGCAAAGTCGGGCCGGCTTAACTACGAGCAGTACTTC
TRBD1	TRBV28	NA	TRBJ2-3	15	CATSETGGIRDTQYF	TGTGCCACCTCTGAGACAGGGGGCATACGGGATACGCAGTATTTT
NA	TRBV30	many	TRBJ1-4	11	CAWLSGEKLFF	TGTGCCTGGTTGTCTGGAGAAAAACTGTTTTTT
TRBD2	TRBV6-1	many	TRBJ2-1	19	CASSYKGTSGMWGTNEQFF	TGTGCCAGCAGTTACAAGGGGACTAGCGGGATGTGGGGTACCAATGAGCAGTTCTTC
TRBD1	TRBV5-4	NA	TRBJ2-1	17	CASSLILGTGGYNEQFF	TGTGCCAGCAGCTTGATTCTTGGAACAGGGGGCTACAATGAGCAGTTCTTC
TRBD1	TRBV6-1	few	TRBJ1-5	17	CASTVGTGARSNQPQHF	TGTGCCAGCACGGTAGGGACAGGGGCCAGAAGCAATCAGCCCCAGCATTTT
TRBD1	TRBV9	NA	TRBJ1-2	15	CASSIPGTGGDGYTF	TGTGCCAGCAGCATCCCCGGGACAGGGGGGGATGGCTACACCTTC
TRBD1	TRBV28	many	TRBJ2-1	15	CATHGTESSYNEQFF	TGTGCCACCCACGGGACAGAAAGCTCCTACAATGAGCAGTTCTTC
TRBD1	TRBV14	NA	TRBJ1-4	14	CASSQTDRGGKLFF	TGTGCCAGCAGCCAAACGGACAGGGGAGGAAAACTGTTTTTT
TRBD1	TRBV6-1	many	TRBJ1-1	14	CASSEDRGDTEAFF	TGTGCCAGCAGTGAGGACAGGGGCGACACTGAAGCTTTCTTT
NA	TRBV30	few	TRBJ1-2	12	CAWSAFRYGYTF	TGTGCCTGGAGTGCCTTCCGCTATGGCTACACCTTC
NA	TRBV20-1	many	TRBJ2-5	15	CSARDVPGSTWTQYF	TGCAGTGCTAGAGATGTTCCGGGATCCACGTGGACCCAGTACTTC
TRBD1	TRBV4-2	NA	TRBJ2-7	17	CASSQNIVGQGPYEQYF	TGTGCCAGCAGCCAAAATATTGTTGGACAGGGCCCCTACGAGCAGTACTTC
TRBD1	TRBV12-3/TRBV12-4	once	TRBJ1-5	14	CASSQGQGSTPQHF	TGTGCCAGCAGTCAAGGACAGGGGAGTACACCCCAGCATTTT
NA	TRBV13	many	TRBJ2-1	15	CASSSGLLSYNEQFF	TGTGCCAGCAGCTCGGGGCTTCTCTCCTACAATGAGCAGTTCTTC
NA	TRBV27	NA	TRBJ2-6	17	CASGDLGIPSGANVLTF	TGTGCCAGCGGGGACCTAGGGATTCCCTCTGGGGCCAACGTCCTGACTTTC
TRBD1	TRBV3-1	many	TRBJ1-1	14	CASSTGQGGTEAFF	TGTGCCAGCAGCACGGGACAGGGGGGCACTGAAGCTTTCTTT
TRBD1	TRBV7-9	many	TRBJ2-6	22	CASRVAGTGLRDGPTGANVLTF	TGTGCCAGCAGAGTAGCCGGGACAGGGTTGAGGGATGGGCCAACTGGGGCCAACGTCCTGACTTTC
NA	TRBV28	many	TRBJ2-7	14	CASRFFRTPYEQYF	TGTGCCAGCAGATTCTTCAGGACACCCTACGAGCAGTACTTC
TRBD1	TRBV10-3	few	TRBJ2-1	14	CAISVTGGFDEQFF	TGTGCCATCAGTGTAACAGGGGGGTTCGATGAGCAGTTCTTC
NA	TRBV19	few	TRBJ2-7	15	CASSKPDGGAREQYF	TGTGCCAGTAGTAAACCGGATGGGGGGGCCAGGGAGCAGTACTTC
NA	TRBV2	many	TRBJ1-4	16	CASSAFRGRRNEKLFF	TGTGCCAGCAGTGCATTCAGGGGTCGTAGGAATGAAAAACTGTTTTTT
TRBD2	TRBV11-2	many	TRBJ2-1	18	CASSSLWTSGRAFNEQFF	TGTGCCAGCAGCTCCCTTTGGACTAGCGGGAGGGCCTTCAATGAGCAGTTCTTC
TRBD2	TRBV20-1	many	TRBJ2-7	14	CSAREGLAAYEQYF	TGCAGTGCTAGAGAAGGACTAGCGGCCTACGAGCAGTACTTC
NA	TRBV6-1	many	TRBJ1-5	16	CASSEETWEAAQPQHF	TGTGCCAGCAGTGAAGAGACCTGGGAGGCGGCTCAGCCCCAGCATTTT
TRBD1	TRBV6-1	many	TRBJ2-7	16	CASSRPLRDRLGEQYF	TGTGCCAGCAGCCGCCCTCTCCGGGACAGGCTCGGCGAGCAGTACTTC
TRBD2	TRBV28	many	TRBJ2-7	13	CASNLAGVYEQYF	TGTGCCAGCAACCTAGCGGGAGTTTACGAGCAGTACTTC
NA	TRBV7-9	few	TRBJ1-1	15	CASSLDSQPSTEAFF	TGTGCCAGCAGCTTAGATTCCCAGCCCAGCACTGAAGCTTTCTTT